Below are 20 T cell receptor beta chains sequenced from a single sample in a study of identical twins. TCRdb processed the 5' RACE reads anew with MiXCR; each CDR3 protein has one entry. The sample shows 450,000 to 650,000 distinct CDR3 sequences, roughly 9.9% of them seen only once. These same data were also listed under a study on yellow fever vaccine responses in identical twins.

The sequenced sample was PBMCs. The origin of the receptors is a woman aged 18-29 years in good health.

The sample holds many counts of this clonotype. The chain uses TRBV4-1 and TRBJ2-5, with D perhaps given as TRBD1 or TRBD2 (6 bases each). This CDR3 is built from 15 residues. V was trimmed by 4 bases and J by 5 bases, leaving 17 bases between them. CDR1 and CDR2 (germline): MGHRA, YSYEKL. CDR3 coding DNA: TGCGCCAGCAGCCGGAGTAGGGGGGAGATGGAGACCCAGTACTTC. Protein sequence: CASSRSRGEMETQYF.

This clonotype was recorded at least ten times. The chain carries TRBV29-1 and TRBJ2-7; 7 nucleotides line up with TRBD2. Germline CDR1 SQVTM, CDR2 ANQGSEA. The ends lost 5 bases at V and 0 bases at J; junction bases unmatched: 4. This CDR3 region has 13 residues. The DNA of the CDR3 is TGCAGCGTTCGGGCTAGCGGCTCCTACGAGCAGTACTTC. The encoded protein is CSVRASGSYEQYF.

The chain uses TRBV30 and TRBJ1-1, with D possibly matching TRBD1 (5 bases). The CDR3 sequence is 13 residues long. Trimming cost V 2 bases and J 0 bases, with 7 bases left between them. Germline assignment: CDR1 GTSNPN and CDR2 SVGIG (reference sequence). The CDR3: CAWSRGLNTEAFF. Written as DNA, the CDR3 is TGTGCCTGGAGTCGGGGACTGAACACTGAAGCTTTCTTT.

This clonotype came up a few times. The rearrangement uses TRBV7-9 and TRBJ2-3; 7 bases line up with TRBD1. Unmatched junction bases numbered 10, after V lost 4 bases and J lost 3 bases. The length of the CDR3 is 16 residues. Germline loops: CDR1 SEHNR, CDR2 FQNEAQ (reference sequence). The CDR3 DNA reads as TGTGCCAGCAGCTCCACGAAGGGGGCTTTTACAGATACGCAGTATTTT. Protein: CASSSTKGAFTDTQYF. The entire variable domain, with the rest obtained from reference TRBV7-9 and TRBJ2-3, is as follows: DTGVSQNPRHKITKRGQNVTFRCDPISEHNRLYWYRQTLGQGPEFLTYFQNEAQLEKSRLLSDRFSAERPKGSFSTLEIQRTEQGDSAMYLCASSSTKGAFTDTQYFGPGTRLTVL.

This clonotype was detected a few times. The CDR3 DNA is TGTGCCAGCAGCACGGTGGGACAGAACACAGATACGCAGTATTTT. The encoded protein is CASSTVGQNTDTQYF. The rearrangement uses TRBV11-2 and TRBJ2-3; TRBD1 aligns across 7 bases. With V trimmed by 5 bases and J by 2 bases, 7 bases remained unmatched. Germline-derived CDR1 and CDR2 are SGHAT and FQNNGV. This CDR3 is built from 15 residues.

This clonotype was recorded at least ten times. CDR3 loop: CASSREANVLTF. The CDR3 nucleotides are TGCGCCAGCAGCCGCGAGGCCAACGTCCTGACTTTC. The V call is TRBV5-1, the J call TRBJ2-6; the D is unclear. The V and J ends lost 4 bases and 6 bases respectively, with 5 bases between them. Germline-derived CDR1 and CDR2 are SGHRS and YFSETQ. CDR3 length equals 12 residues.

This clonotype showed up many times. The rearrangement joins TRBV20-1 to TRBJ2-1, with D perhaps TRBD1 or TRBD2 (6 bases each). Trimming removed 0 bases from V and 8 bases from J, with 14 bases in between. This CDR3 region has 14 residues. The germline CDR1 and CDR2 sequences are DFQATT and SNEGSKA (reference sequence). The CDR3 nucleotides are TGCAGTGCTAGAGATCACGGAGGGGGGTATGAGCAGTTCTTC. Protein: CSARDHGGGYEQFF.

Many counts were recorded for this clonotype. V is TRBV6-5 and J is TRBJ2-6, with D possibly matching TRBD1 (6 bases). The CDR3 has 19 amino acids. V was pared by 0 bases and J by 0 bases, with 15 bases between. The V gene's germline CDR1 is MNHEY and CDR2 SVGAGI. CDR3 in DNA: TGTGCCAGCAGTTACTCGAGAACAGGGACAAGCTCTGGGGCCAACGTCCTGACTTTC. Protein sequence: CASSYSRTGTSSGANVLTF.

The sample holds a few counts of this clonotype. The chain recombines TRBV28 with TRBJ2-7; D is perhaps TRBD2 (5 bases). The V gene lost 7 bases and the J gene lost 6 bases, with 13 bases spanning the gap. Looked up from germline, CDR1 is MDHEN and CDR2 is SYDVKM. The length of the CDR3 is 12 residues. The CDR3 DNA reads as TGTGCCAGCATTGGGGAGTGGAGCGAGCAGTACTTC. This gives the protein CASIGEWSEQYF.

This clonotype was counted a few times. V and J are TRBV19 and TRBJ2-5; D is possibly TRBD2 (5 bases). The CDR3 runs 16 residues. Per germline, CDR1 LNHDA and CDR2 SQIVND (reference sequence). V was trimmed by 6 bases and J by 1 base, leaving 18 bases between them. The CDR3 reads CASRSRGSGSQETQYF. The DNA for the CDR3 is TGTGCCAGTAGGTCACGGGGTTCGGGGAGCCAAGAGACCCAGTACTTC.

This clonotype was recorded many times. This CDR3 reads CASYSQGSYEQYF. CDR3 sequence (DNA): TGTGCCAGCTATAGCCAGGGGTCCTACGAGCAGTACTTC. The chain uses TRBV12-3 or TRBV12-4 and TRBJ2-7, with D maybe TRBD1 (6 bases). With 8 bases removed from V and 1 base from J, the gap between germline ends came to 12 bases. There are 13 residues in the CDR3.

The chain joins TRBV7-2 to TRBJ2-5; D is undetermined. The CDR3 extends over 12 amino acids. V lost 3 bases and J 5 bases, leaving 7 bases between the germline ends. Germline loops: CDR1 SGHTA, CDR2 FQGNSA. The CDR3 loop reads CASSLFSETQYF. The CDR3, as DNA: TGTGCCAGCAGCTTGTTTTCGGAGACCCAGTACTTC.

V gene TRBV5-4 combines with J gene TRBJ2-2; a possible D gene is TRBD1 (6 bases). Germline values: CDR1 SGHNT, CDR2 YYREEE (reference sequence). V was pared by 7 bases and J by 6 bases, with 13 bases between. This CDR3 is 13 amino acids long. The CDR3 nucleotides are TGTGCCAGCCACCTTGGGGGCGCCGGGGAGCTGTTTTTT. This encodes CASHLGGAGELFF.

This clonotype has at least ten counts. The V gene is TRBV5-1, the J gene TRBJ2-2, with 7 bases fitting TRBD2. The CDR3 totals 16 residues. J lost 0 bases, V lost 0 bases, and 2 bases had no gene match. Germline values: CDR1 SGHRS, CDR2 YFSETQ. In nucleotides, the CDR3 is TGCGCCAGCAGCTTGGGGGGGACTACGAACACCGGGGAGCTGTTTTTT. Protein product: CASSLGGTTNTGELFF.

This clonotype was observed a handful of times. The chain recombines TRBV20-1 with TRBJ2-7; TRBD2 agrees at 8 bases. The CDR3 spans 13 residues. CDR1 and CDR2 (germline): DFQATT, SNEGSKA (reference sequence). The CDR3 sequence is CSLGASGHYEQYF. In DNA, the CDR3 is TGCAGCCTTGGGGCTAGCGGGCACTACGAGCAGTACTTC.

This clonotype has only a few counts. The V call is TRBV2, the J call TRBJ1-2, with D unresolved. This CDR3 is 14 amino acids long. The V end was cut by 3 bases, the J end by 0 bases, with 8 bases between. Germline CDR1 reads SNHLY; CDR2 reads FYNNEI. CDR3 region: CASSDYLANYGYTF. In DNA form, the CDR3 reads TGTGCCAGCAGTGACTATCTAGCTAACTATGGCTACACCTTC. The complete variable domain, with remaining parts taken from reference TRBV2 and TRBJ1-2, reads EPEVTQTPSHQVTQMGQEVILRCVPISNHLYFYWYRQILGQKVEFLVSFYNNEISEKSEIFDDQFSVERPDGSNFTLKIRSTKLEDSAMYFCASSDYLANYGYTFGSGTRLTVV.

The V gene is TRBV20-1, the J gene TRBJ2-2; perhaps TRBD2 as D (6 bases). Germline V gives CDR1 DFQATT, CDR2 SNEGSKA (reference sequence). V shed 0 bases and J shed 2 bases, with 16 bases lying between them. The CDR3 extends over 17 amino acids. CDR3 protein: CSARDPLGGKNTGELFF. The DNA for the CDR3 is TGCAGTGCTAGAGACCCCCTTGGCGGGAAAAACACCGGGGAGCTGTTTTTT.

This chain links TRBV6-8 with TRBJ2-5; maybe TRBD2 (6 bases). V was shortened by 6 bases and J by 2 bases, with 19 bases between the two germline ends. The V gene's germline CDR1 is MNHGY and CDR2 SAAAGT. This CDR3 is built from 16 residues. The CDR3 nucleotides read TGTGCCAGCAGAGAAGACGGGACTGGTGGACAAGAGACCCAGTACTTC. This sequence encodes CASREDGTGGQETQYF.

The rearrangement joins TRBV19 to TRBJ2-3, with D unclear. Trimming pared 3 bases from V and 6 bases from J, leaving 13 bases between. The germline V gene has CDR1 LNHDA and CDR2 SQIVND (reference sequence). The CDR3 consists of 14 residues. The CDR3 sequence: CASSMVVFTDTQYF. For the CDR3, the DNA is TGTGCCAGTAGTATGGTTGTTTTCACGGATACGCAGTATTTT. The whole variable domain, remainder taken from reference TRBV19 and TRBJ2-3, is DGGITQSPKYLFRKEGQNVTLSCEQNLNHDAMYWYRQDPGQGLRLIYYSQIVNDFQKGDIAEGYSVSREKKESFPLTVTSAQKNPTAFYLCASSMVVFTDTQYFGPGTRLTVL.

This clonotype was recorded many times. This chain connects TRBV29-1 to TRBJ2-7; D call uncertain. This CDR3 is 13 amino acids long. V gave up 5 bases and J gave up 1 base, with 12 bases separating them. Germline lookup yields CDR1 SQVTM and CDR2 ANQGSEA. CDR3: CSVPGPRSYEQYF. As DNA, the CDR3 is TGCAGCGTTCCGGGTCCGAGGTCCTACGAGCAGTACTTC.